This TCR beta chain was profiled in a study of T cell responses to AZD1222 COVID-19 vaccine (dated by TCRdb to about 2021). Broadly, across the study: TCR sequencing was performed for approximately 240 trial participants, of whom 207 were given two doses of AZD1222 and around 26 were given two doses of MenACWY control vaccine. Enrollment into the trials was organized by age into subgroups of 18-55, 56-69 and 70-plus years, and those subgroups contained 148, 28 and 57 TCR-sequenced participants, respectively.

Between the V and J ends, shortened by 6 bases and 4 bases respectively, the junction contains 12 bases. The germline V gene (reference sequence) specifies MNHNY as CDR1 and SVGAGI as CDR2. From its cysteine to its phenylalanine, the CDR3 spans 14 amino acids. Just the 42-base CDR3 DNA is kept, in frame starting at base 1. The CDR3 regions of human TCRbeta chains were subjected to immunosequencing. Per the source publication's procedure: TCRs in the repertoires were compared against a reference library of SARS-CoV-2-specific TCRs that had been generated with the MIRA antigen-specificity platform. Breadth meant the fraction of unique TCRs that were SARS-CoV-2-associated, whereas depth meant the fraction of total T cells that were SARS-CoV-2-associated. Using the MIRA data, every spike-specific TCR was mapped to the spike region that the TCR reacted to and assigned to either a CD4 or a CD8 class. Log10-transformed breadth and depth values were compared by one-way ANOVA with Sidak's multiple comparisons tests. TCRdb obtained this table from immuneACCESS and retained in-frame rearrangements with V and J assigned. These tables miss some clones; where compared with another copy, unresolved V genes account for less than half of the shortfall, and the remainder is unexplained. The DNA was the basis for D and trimming; V, J and clone size are from that table. The sample table contains roughly 150,000 clones; only one count was recorded for more than 75% of them. Together, the top ten hold just under 2% of the sample.

What the study reported, not specific to this receptor: In the small 56-69-year group, the increase in depth fell short of significance, most likely because of low power. No day 14 peak-response samples were available, so repertoires were characterized only after the peak T cell response. Conclusions about previously exposed vaccinees are limited because only five to seven AZD1222 recipients were SARS-CoV-2 seropositive at baseline. Reportedly, almost half of the unique spike-specific TCRs recognized epitopes lying outside the regions that are mutated in the B.1.351 and B.1.1.7 variants. Participants were mostly white British, with more females than males. The authors suggested clonal diversity may have been underestimated. The vaccine-associated CD4 TCRs covered the entire spike protein, and the dominant responses fell in regions 160-218 and 743-854. Spike-specific TCR breadth and depth rose significantly after two AZD1222 doses compared with day 0 and with MenACWY recipients.

As for this clone: No antigen is known for it. The input lacks base qualities; no much larger clone sits a single base away.

Interpreted using the paper, the time point label stands for: about 28 days (+/-7) after the second vaccine dose. AZD1222 recipients whose second dose came at about 4 weeks and those whose second dose came at about 12 weeks were combined into one group, since spike-specific TCR depth and breadth did not differ between the two schedules. Vaccinee samples came from UK trials COV001 and COV002, including a single-blind randomized controlled phase 2/3 trial of AZD1222 (ChAdOx1 nCoV-19) in healthy adults. For TCRbeta chain sequencing, PBMC samples from trial participants were taken at day 0 and at day 28 after the second dose.

Material: peripheral blood, obtained 28 days after the second AZD1222 dose. Recombination linked TRBV6-6 to TRBJ1-4; the D gene identity is not certain. This TCR derives from an adult who received the AZD1222 COVID-19 vaccine. The DNA sequence is TGTGCCAGCAGCTCAGATGGGTTTAATGAAAAACTGTTTTTT. The encoded protein is CASSSDGFNEKLFF.